The rows below give T cell receptor beta chains drawn from one sample of a study of blood T cell repertoires in COVID-19. Measured with immunoSEQ multiplex PCR; TCRdb has only the in-frame clones, and not every one. In the table there are 300,000 or so clones, 80% to 95% of which are singletons. The sequenced material came from peripheral blood. The receptors derive from a woman younger than 45 with COVID-19, enrolled during active disease. The CDR3 runs from the conserved cysteine through the conserved F or W. A D gene is named only where the DNA matches it firmly. Clone size is not always given. Where it is, it says once, few, many or a class for expanded clones.

TRBJ2-7	TRBV4-1	TRBD1	-	15	CASSQEPDRGDEQYF	TGCGCCAGCAGCCAAGAGCCGGACAGGGGTGACGAGCAGTACTTC
TRBJ1-4	TRBV11-3	-	-	13	CASSLVPGEKLFF	TGTGCCAGCAGCTTAGTTCCCGGTGAAAAACTGTTTTTT
TRBJ2-1	TRBV7-2	-	-	13	CASSFYVRNEQFF	TGTGCCAGCAGCTTCTACGTGCGGAATGAGCAGTTCTTC
TRBJ1-2	TRBV30	-	-	12	CAWSATPGRFTF	TGTGCCTGGAGTGCCACCCCGGGAAGGTTCACCTTC
TRBJ2-1	TRBV7-3	TRBD2	once	14	CASSPSGVYNEQFF	TGTGCCAGCAGCCCTAGCGGGGTCTACAATGAGCAGTTCTTC
TRBJ2-1	TRBV7-3	TRBD2	-	18	CASSSTVVGRAFVHEQFF	TGTGCCAGCAGCTCCACCGTAGTGGGGAGGGCCTTTGTTCATGAGCAGTTCTTC
TRBJ1-2	TRBV28	-	-	13	CASRGARDTGYTF	TGTGCCAGCCGAGGCGCTAGGGACACTGGCTACACCTTC
TRBJ2-3	TRBV4-1	TRBD2	-	17	CASSLTFAAGGPDTQYF	TGCGCCAGCAGCCTAACCTTTGCGGCGGGAGGCCCAGATACGCAGTATTTT
TRBJ2-7	TRBV5-1	TRBD2	few	16	CASSWGGLAGTYEQYF	TGCGCCAGCAGCTGGGGGGGACTAGCGGGAACCTACGAGCAGTACTTC
TRBJ2-2	TRBV27	TRBD2	-	14	CASKASGKVGELFF	TGTGCCAGCAAGGCTAGCGGGAAGGTCGGGGAGCTGTTTTTT
TRBJ2-7	TRBV9	TRBD1	-	14	CASSLRTGDYEQYF	TGTGCCAGCAGCTTACGGACAGGGGACTACGAGCAGTACTTC
TRBJ1-1	TRBV27	TRBD1	few	15	CASTPRDRMGTEAFF	TGTGCCAGCACCCCACGGGACAGGATGGGCACTGAAGCTTTCTTT
TRBJ2-1	TRBV27	TRBD2	-	16	CASSSPGTSGVHEQFF	TGTGCCAGCAGTTCTCCCGGGACTAGCGGGGTCCATGAGCAGTTCTTC
TRBJ1-5	TRBV19	-	-	14	CASSIGVTNQPQHF	TGTGCCAGTAGTATCGGGGTCACGAATCAGCCCCAGCATTTT
TRBJ2-5	TRBV30	-	-	13	CAWSLRERETQYF	TGTGCCTGGAGTCTCCGGGAGAGGGAGACCCAGTACTTC
TRBJ2-1	TRBV14	-	-	16	CASSQEGPRDYNEQFF	TGTGCCAGCAGCCAAGAAGGGCCCCGGGATTACAATGAGCAGTTCTTC
TRBJ1-6	TRBV30	-	-	13	CAWNQQEGSPLHF	TGTGCCTGGAACCAGCAGGAGGGTTCACCCCTCCACTTT
TRBJ1-5	TRBV11-2	-	-	14	CASSAGSSNQPQHF	TGTGCCAGCAGCGCAGGGTCAAGCAATCAGCCCCAGCATTTT
TRBJ2-7	TRBV7-9	TRBD2	-	16	CASSFLAGERTYEQYF	TGTGCCAGCAGCTTTCTAGCGGGAGAAAGGACCTACGAGCAGTACTTC
TRBJ1-1	TRBV28	-	-	15	CAILQNRAAPTEAFF	TGTGCCATCCTACAGAACAGGGCTGCTCCCACTGAAGCTTTCTTT
TRBJ2-2	TRBV13	TRBD2	few	15	CASSLIAGDTGELFF	TGTGCCAGCAGCTTAATAGCGGGAGACACCGGGGAGCTGTTTTTT
TRBJ1-1	TRBV19	TRBD1	-	16	CASSRLLGQANTEAFF	TGTGCCAGTAGTAGACTCCTCGGACAGGCGAACACTGAAGCTTTCTTT
TRBJ2-7	TRBV5-4	TRBD2	-	16	CASSLGLAGEGYEQYF	TGTGCCAGCAGCCTCGGACTAGCGGGAGAGGGATACGAGCAGTACTTC
TRBJ2-7	TRBV28	TRBD1	-	16	CASSRPRQGANYEQYF	TGTGCCAGCAGCCGACCCCGGCAGGGGGCAAACTACGAGCAGTACTTC
TRBJ1-5	TRBV15	-	-	15	CATSRESGGVQPQHF	TGTGCCACCAGCAGAGAATCCGGCGGGGTCCAGCCCCAGCATTTT
TRBJ2-7	TRBV3-1/TRBV3-2	TRBD2	-	15	CASSQRLASSYEQYF	TGTGCCAGCAGCCAACGACTAGCGTCCTCCTACGAGCAGTACTTC
TRBJ2-1	TRBV1	-	-	16	CTSSQDPAGEDNEQFF	TGCACCAGCAGCCAAGATCCAGCGGGAGAGGACAATGAGCAGTTCTTC
TRBJ1-1	TRBV29-1	-	-	12	CSGKRGMSEAFF	TGCAGCGGAAAAAGAGGAATGAGTGAAGCTTTCTTT
TRBJ1-2	TRBV30	TRBD1	-	13	CAWSMQGDYGYTF	TGTGCCTGGAGTATGCAGGGGGACTATGGCTACACCTTC
TRBJ1-2	TRBV19	-	-	13	CAATKGGDYGYTF	TGTGCCGCTACGAAAGGAGGGGACTATGGCTACACCTTC
TRBJ2-2	TRBV3-1/TRBV3-2	TRBD1	once	16	CASSIPDRGFTGELFF	TGTGCCAGCAGCATCCCGGACAGGGGGTTTACCGGGGAGCTGTTTTTT
TRBJ2-5	TRBV9	-	-	14	CASSVAPAQETQYF	TGTGCCAGCAGCGTAGCTCCCGCGCAAGAGACCCAGTACTTC
TRBJ1-1	TRBV25-1	-	-	13	CASSDRLNTEAFF	TGTGCCAGCAGCGACAGACTGAACACTGAAGCTTTCTTT
TRBJ2-7	TRBV9	-	-	15	CASSPGWQGIYEQYF	TGTGCCAGCAGCCCAGGGTGGCAGGGGATCTACGAGCAGTACTTC
TRBJ1-3	TRBV28	TRBD1	-	13	CASIRTGGNTIYF	TGTGCCAGCATCCGGACAGGGGGAAACACCATATATTTT
TRBJ1-2	TRBV2	-	-	14	CASSVAQIHYGYTF	TGTGCCAGCAGTGTGGCCCAGATTCACTATGGCTACACCTTC